Detailed here is one T cell receptor beta chain. Its binding antigen is unknown. Base qualities are not recorded, but no much larger clone differs from it by a single base. Using the deep immunoSEQ assay, multiplex PCR amplified TCR CDR3 regions from genomic DNA. Extracted genomic DNA from each cell subset was distributed evenly across all wells of several immunoSEQ 96-well plates, and each plate was treated as a replicate. For sorted subsets, each replicate PCR was loaded with roughly 200 ng genomic DNA, equivalent to 30,000 or so T cell genomes. The purified libraries were quantified using a Qubit 3.0 fluorometer, sized with a Bioanalyzer 2100, and then quantified again using the KAPA Library Quantification kit. Every immunoSEQ 96-well plate was sequenced on a dedicated single-read 150-cycle Illumina NextSeq 550 flow cell. Under the source paper's analysis protocol: Because only junctional sequences without quality scores were contained in the immunoSEQ output, filtering matching that applied to full-length reads could not be performed. To assign V/J genes and CDR3, sequences were annotated against IMGT germline references using PyIR, a Python wrapper for IgBLAST v1.9. Reads with weak V/J assignments (E-value above 1e-6), missing CDR3, stop codons, out-of-frame junctions, or ambiguous translated residues were removed. V3J clonotypes were defined as sequences sharing the same inferred V gene, J gene, and CDR3 amino acid sequence. Percentage overlap between repertoires was computed as shared unique clonotypes divided by the size of the smaller repertoire. Richness of each repertoire was evaluated using RTK rarefaction, the Chao1 estimator, and Recon v2.1 estimates of unobserved clonotypes. For all TCRbeta clonotypes obtained by the gDNA method from a handful of donors, generation probabilities were computed with OLGA. TCRdb took this table from immuneACCESS and kept in-frame rearrangements with V and J called. Such tables lack part of the clones; where checked against another copy, unresolved V genes explain under half of the gap, and the rest is unexplained. V and J calls plus clone size are reproduced from that table; the DNA served to infer D and trimming. The sample profile shows around 100,000 clones; about two thirds of them were found once. The top ten constitute 20% to 25% of the sample.

The donors were healthy, HIV-negative adults with no recently reported acute infections or vaccinations. Every donor was a Caucasian adult residing in Nashville, Tennessee, USA. CD8 memory samples consisted of magnetically selected CD45RO+ cells combined with CCR7-negative CD45RA+ effector memory (TemRA) cells. After blood collection by leukapheresis, PBMCs were isolated using Ficoll-Histopaque density gradient centrifugation and then cryopreserved in the vapor phase of liquid nitrogen. Purity and quantity of every magnetically sorted T cell population were checked by analytical flow cytometry. Each sorted fraction had its genomic DNA isolated and then quantified by UV absorbance on a Nanodrop 2000c. The data are from a study of shared clonotypes between healthy human individuals (dated by TCRdb to about 2020). For the study in its entirety: A couple of women and a few men aged 18 to 49 years were included in the cohort. Per donor, leukapheresis produced somewhere between about 0.85 and 8.9 billion PBMCs. To estimate repertoire size and how much clonotypes are shared between individuals, the study performed deep sequencing of blood TCR repertoires from five healthy adults. Different laboratories and diverse techniques were used to prepare libraries and sequence TCR repertoires, to increase sequencing depth and limit assay-specific biases. For each donor, CD4 naive and CD4 memory were each run on three plates, CD8 naive on two plates, and CD8 memory on one plate. Broad study findings and their caveats: The small number of donors limited the genetic and exposure-history diversity represented. Naive subsets generally had larger estimated clonotype richness than memory subsets did. Sampling was restricted to blood, and TCR repertoires in tissue are likely to differ from TCR repertoires in blood. Pairwise subsampling indicated that sequencing depth was expected to affect the degree of clonotype sharing among donors. About 5% of naive CD4, around 3.6% of naive CD8, approximately 2% of memory CD4, and more than 0.35% of memory CD8 clonotypes were shared across four donors. Clonotypes shared by all four sorted-subset donors showed higher generation probabilities than non-shared clonotypes. Even with the large sequencing depth, rarefaction of the sorted-subset datasets indicated that sequencing was incomplete.

The clonotype originates from a woman aged 25 to 39 in good health. The specimen was memory CD8+ T cells sorted from blood. In light of the paper, this sample's cell subset or site label describes: CD45RO+ cells pooled with CCR7-negative TemRA cells.

This receptor carries the CDR3 CASPPGLAYSTDTQYF. The nucleotide sequence is given as TGTGCCAGTCCACCGGGACTAGCGTACAGCACAGATACGCAGTATTTT. This chain is built from TRBV7-9 and TRBJ2-3, and TRBD2 aligns with 10 junction nucleotides. There are 16 amino acids in the CDR3, from cysteine to phenylalanine inclusive. The only DNA kept is the CDR3, 48 bases in frame from the first base. After removal of 9 bases from V and 0 bases from J, the junction retains 9 bases not matched to a gene. Via the germline V gene (reference sequence), CDR1 is SEHNR and CDR2 FQNEAQ.